These T cell receptor beta chains were read from a single sample in a study of shared clonotypes between healthy human individuals. Clones were sequenced by immunoSEQ multiplex PCR, and TCRdb holds only the in-frame ones, with some missing. The sample contains some 2.1 million clones, less than 95% of which appear only once. Specimen: naive CD8+ T cells sorted from blood. These receptors all stem from a man aged 18 to 29 in good health. The CDR3 runs from the conserved cysteine through the conserved F or W. Fields, in order: J gene, V gene, D gene, CDR3 protein. D genes are given only for firm matches.

j_gene: TRBJ2-2
v_gene: TRBV7-9
d_gene: NA
CDR3aa: CASSLQGSELFF

j_gene: TRBJ2-2
v_gene: TRBV5-1
d_gene: NA
CDR3aa: CASSQNGANTGELFF

j_gene: TRBJ1-5
v_gene: TRBV15
d_gene: NA
CDR3aa: CATSREGTQPQHF

j_gene: TRBJ2-5
v_gene: TRBV7-9
d_gene: NA
CDR3aa: CASSLLQETQYF

j_gene: TRBJ2-7
v_gene: TRBV15
d_gene: TRBD1
CDR3aa: CATSSRDRIYEQYF

j_gene: TRBJ2-2
v_gene: TRBV5-4
d_gene: TRBD2
CDR3aa: CASSRTSGRADGELFF

j_gene: TRBJ2-7
v_gene: TRBV4-1
d_gene: NA
CDR3aa: CASSQAGSYEQYF

j_gene: TRBJ1-1
v_gene: TRBV4-3
d_gene: NA
CDR3aa: CASSQDSGRSHTEAFF

j_gene: TRBJ2-7
v_gene: TRBV7-6
d_gene: NA
CDR3aa: CASSLLSALEQYF

j_gene: TRBJ1-1
v_gene: TRBV7-9
d_gene: NA
CDR3aa: CASSLRGNTEAFF

j_gene: TRBJ2-6
v_gene: TRBV28
d_gene: NA
CDR3aa: CASSLLTGAISGANVLTF

j_gene: TRBJ2-7
v_gene: TRBV27
d_gene: TRBD1
CDR3aa: CASSSVGTGIYEQYF

j_gene: TRBJ2-7
v_gene: TRBV7-8
d_gene: TRBD1
CDR3aa: CASSLAGQHNYQNF

j_gene: TRBJ2-7
v_gene: TRBV4-1
d_gene: TRBD1
CDR3aa: CASSPPGTGGHEQYF